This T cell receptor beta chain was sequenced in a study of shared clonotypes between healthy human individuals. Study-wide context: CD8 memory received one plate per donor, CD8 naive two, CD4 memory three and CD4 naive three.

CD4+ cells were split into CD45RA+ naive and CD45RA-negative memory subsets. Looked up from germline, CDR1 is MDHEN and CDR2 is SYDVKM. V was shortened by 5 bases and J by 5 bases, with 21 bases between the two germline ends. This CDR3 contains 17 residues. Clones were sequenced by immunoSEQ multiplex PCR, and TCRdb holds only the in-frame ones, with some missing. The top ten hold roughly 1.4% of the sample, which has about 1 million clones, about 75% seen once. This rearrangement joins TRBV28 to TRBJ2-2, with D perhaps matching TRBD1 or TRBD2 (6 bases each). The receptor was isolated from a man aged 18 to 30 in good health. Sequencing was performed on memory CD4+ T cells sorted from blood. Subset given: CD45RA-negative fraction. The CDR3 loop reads CASSLPGAARVTGELFF. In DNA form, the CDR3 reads TGTGCCAGCAGTCTCCCGGGGGCCGCCAGGGTGACCGGGGAGCTGTTTTTT.